This TCR beta chain was found in a study of T cells in pancreatic ductal adenocarcinoma. The selected patients with pancreatic ductal adenocarcinoma had surgery but no neoadjuvant therapy. Study results and limitations: Tumor and blood clonality did not differ significantly, about 0.112 versus 0.072.

For this clone: What it recognizes is unknown.

Libraries were prepared by immunoSEQ multiplex PCR; TCRdb keeps only in-frame clonotypes and omits some of them. Among more than 2,000 clones listed, approximately 73% were seen once. V trimming: 2 bases; J trimming: 8 bases; junction bases outside the gene matches: 7. Germline V CDR1 and CDR2: SEHNR, FQNEAQ (reference sequence). This CDR3 has 15 residues. The clonotype originates from a human donor with pancreatic ductal adenocarcinoma. This chain uses TRBV7-9 with TRBJ2-1; TRBD2 matches 9 bases. Sequencing was performed on pancreatic tumor tissue. DNA of the CDR3: TGTGCCAGCAGCTTACAGCGGGAGGTCTCGGATGAGCAGTTCTTC. Translated, it gives CASSLQREVSDEQFF.